Shown below are 9 T cell receptor beta chains from a single sample sequenced in a study of T cell responses to AZD1222 COVID-19 vaccine. TCRdb's copy holds only in-frame clones and misses some; the assay was immunoSEQ multiplex PCR. The sample has 35,000 to 50,000 clones; 80% are singletons. The sample here was peripheral blood, taken 28 days after the second dose of the MenACWY control vaccine. These receptors were taken from an adult who received the MenACWY meningococcal vaccine as a control.

The CDR3 coding sequence is TGTGCCAGTAGTGCGACAGGGTCTGGGGCCAACGTCCTGACTTTC. Amino acid sequence: CASSATGSGANVLTF. V gene TRBV19 combines with J gene TRBJ2-6; TRBD1 matches 7 bases. The CDR3 is 15 amino acids. Germline V gene lookup returns CDR1 LNHDA and CDR2 SQIVND (reference sequence). V dropped 5 bases and J dropped 1; count of bases not matched to a gene: 2.

The chain links TRBV7-2 to TRBJ2-5, with 12 bases identical to TRBD2. Germline assignment: CDR1 SGHTA and CDR2 FQGNSA. The CDR3 consists of 14 residues. V gave up 8 bases and J gave up 5 bases; unmatched junction bases: 6. The CDR3 DNA is TGTGCCAGCGCTCTAGCGGGGGGGAGGGAGACCCAGTACTTC. Translating gives CASALAGGRETQYF.

CDR3 loop: CASKEREGQNEQFF. DNA of the CDR3: TGTGCCAGCAAGGAGCGGGAGGGCCAGAATGAGCAGTTCTTC. This chain connects TRBV2 to TRBJ2-1; 10 bases are shared with TRBD2. The CDR3 covers 14 residues. The germline gives CDR1 SNHLY, CDR2 FYNNEI. Losses at the gene ends were 7 bases for V and 7 bases for J; bases not matched to a gene: 7.

The V call is TRBV28, the J call TRBJ1-2; 7 positions agree with TRBD1. The V segment lost 4 bases and the J segment 4 bases; nucleotides outside the gene matches: 9. Germline CDR1 MDHEN, CDR2 SYDVKM. The length of the CDR3 is 15 residues. The CDR3 region is CASSSTGRLTYGYTF. The CDR3 DNA reads TGTGCCAGCAGTTCGACAGGGCGCCTTACCTATGGCTACACCTTC.

This rearrangement joins TRBV3-1 (or the pseudogene TRBV3-2) to TRBJ2-7; a weak D match, TRBD2 (6 bases). The CDR3 is made up of 13 amino acids. Between the trimmed V and J ends, which lost 5 bases and 0 bases, there was a span of 8 bases. Per the germline V gene, CDR1 is LGHDT and CDR2 is YNNKEL (reference sequence). Written as DNA, the CDR3 is TGTGCCAGCAGCGTAGCGGTCTCCTACGAGCAGTACTTC. Encoded protein: CASSVAVSYEQYF.

The chain couples TRBV5-6 to TRBJ1-1; maybe TRBD1 (6 bases). This CDR3 region has 15 residues. The germline V gene has CDR1 SGHDT and CDR2 YYEEEE. V was pared by 1 base and J by 4 bases, with 14 bases between. The CDR3 DNA reads as TGTGCCAGCAGCTTGAATCCGGGGGCGAGCACTGAAGCTTTCTTT. Residues: CASSLNPGASTEAFF.

J is TRBJ1-5 and V is TRBV5-8; no definite D call. V was shortened by 2 bases and J by 3 bases, with 12 bases between the two germline ends. Germline lookup yields CDR1 SGHTS and CDR2 YDEGEE. The CDR3 contains 15 residues. The CDR3 loop reads CASSLSSGHNQPQHF. The DNA for the CDR3 is TGTGCCAGCAGCTTAAGTAGCGGGCACAATCAGCCCCAGCATTTT. Looking up the rest from reference TRBV5-8 and TRBJ1-5 gives the full variable domain: EAGVTQSPTHLIKTRGQQATLRCSPISGHTSVYWYQQALGLGLQFLLWYDEGEERNRGNFPPRFSGRQFPNYSSELNVNALELEDSALYLCASSLSSGHNQPQHFGDGTRLSIL.

The V and J genes are TRBV5-1 and TRBJ1-1; no clear D gene. Germline V CDR1 and CDR2: SGHRS, YFSETQ. The CDR3 spans 14 residues. V gave up 2 bases and J gave up 1 base, with 9 bases separating them. The CDR3: CASSFGPQNTEAFF. Here the CDR3 DNA reads TGCGCCAGCAGCTTCGGCCCCCAGAACACTGAAGCTTTCTTT.

The V and J genes are TRBV9 and TRBJ2-3; 10 nucleotides match TRBD2. The junction had 2 bases not matched to a gene; V was cut back by 3 bases and J by 1 base. Germline V CDR1 and CDR2: SGDLS, YYNGEE. The CDR3 is 15 amino acids. The chain's CDR3 is CASSGLAGGTDTQYF. DNA for the CDR3: TGTGCCAGCAGCGGGCTAGCGGGGGGCACAGATACGCAGTATTTT.